The 24 T cell receptor beta chains presented below share a single source sample, sequenced in a study of T cell repertoires in cytomegalovirus infection. For these receptors, no antigen is known. TCRdb used MiXCR to reprocess the reads, holding one entry per CDR3 protein. Of some 120,000 distinct CDR3 sequences in the sample, 32% are singletons; the top ten hold approximately 59%. The source was CD8+ T cells from cultured PBMCs, collected from culture after CMV antigen stimulation. These receptors were taken from a human donor in good health (CMV status not recorded). Some clones in this sample may be carry-over from other donors' samples.

Points on this clonotype: A much bigger clone sits one base away, suggesting this may be a read error. This chain uses TRBV7-8 with TRBJ1-1; D is ambiguous. Germline loops: CDR1 SGHVS, CDR2 FQNEAQ. The CDR3 has 15 residues. V was clipped by 5 bases and J by 0 bases, with 13 bases between them. The CDR3 DNA is TGTGCCAGCAGCCGTCGCGAGCAGTTGAACACTGAAGCTTTCTTT. Protein product: CASSRREQLNTEAFF.

This clonotype came up a few times. V and J are TRBV6-6 and TRBJ1-6; D not resolved. CDR3 length: 16 residues. V shed 0 bases and J shed 7 bases, with 13 bases lying between them. The germline CDR1 and CDR2 sequences are MNHNY and SVGAGI (reference sequence). CDR3 protein: CASSYSPAGGNSPLHF. The DNA for the CDR3 is TGTGCCAGCAGTTACTCGCCCGCAGGCGGGAATTCACCCCTCCACTTT.

At least ten counts were recorded for this clonotype. V gene TRBV5-1 combines with J gene TRBJ1-3; D remains unclear. CDR3 size: 15 residues. Germline assignment: CDR1 SGHRS and CDR2 YFSETQ. The V gene lost 0 bases and the J gene lost 0 bases, with 7 bases spanning the gap. In nucleotides, the CDR3 is TGCGCCAGCAGCTTGGAGGCGAACTCTGGAAACACCATATATTTT. Translation gives CASSLEANSGNTIYF.

This clonotype showed up many times. V gene TRBV6-2 or TRBV6-3 combines with J gene TRBJ1-6; D unclear. Trimming pared 2 bases from V and 0 bases from J, leaving 5 bases between. CDR3 length: 15 amino acids. The germline gives CDR1 MNHEY, CDR2 SVGEGT. CDR3 bases: TGTGCCAGCAGTTACAAGGGCTCCTATAATTCACCCCTCCACTTT. Its translation is CASSYKGSYNSPLHF.

In this sample, this clonotype turned up a few times. V gene TRBV2 combines with J gene TRBJ2-1; D unclear. CDR3 length equals 13 residues. Germline V gene lookup returns CDR1 SNHLY and CDR2 FYNNEI. Trimming shortened V by 1 base and J by 4 bases, and 5 bases separated the two germline ends. Here the CDR3 reads CASSEDTYNEQFF. The CDR3, as DNA: TGTGCCAGCAGTGAAGACACTTACAATGAGCAGTTCTTC. The variable domain in full, with the rest retrieved from reference TRBV2 and TRBJ2-1, is EPEVTQTPSHQVTQMGQEVILRCVPISNHLYFYWYRQILGQKVEFLVSFYNNEISEKSEIFDDQFSVERPDGSNFTLKIRSTKLEDSAMYFCASSEDTYNEQFFGPGTRLTVL.

The V call is TRBV2, the J call TRBJ1-5; D remains unclear. CDR3 size: 14 residues. Per germline, CDR1 SNHLY and CDR2 FYNNEI. Trimming stripped 6 bases from V and 0 bases from J, with 9 bases between. In DNA, the CDR3 is TGTGCCAGCAGGGCAGACTATAGCAATCAGCCCCAGCATTTT. Translation gives CASRADYSNQPQHF.

This clonotype was counted a few times. This chain links TRBV27 with TRBJ2-7; 8 nucleotides align to TRBD1. The V gene end was trimmed by 5 bases and the J gene end by 0 bases; junction bases not matched to a gene: 6. The CDR3 sequence is 15 residues long. In germline, CDR1 is MNHEY, CDR2 SMNVEV (reference sequence). This CDR3 reads CASSPGTGSSYEQYF. In DNA, the CDR3 is TGTGCCAGCAGTCCCGGGACAGGTAGCTCCTACGAGCAGTACTTC.

This clonotype was found once. The chain combines TRBV5-1 with TRBJ2-3; the D gene is possibly TRBD2 (7 bases). There are 15 residues in the CDR3. Germline V gene data show CDR1 as SGHRS and CDR2 as YFSETQ. With 1 base removed from V and 4 bases from J, the gap between germline ends came to 13 bases. This chain's CDR3 is CASSLWGGASDTQYF. CDR3 nucleotides: TGCGCCAGCAGCTTGTGGGGGGGCGCATCAGATACGCAGTATTTT.

The chain is built from TRBV5-4 and TRBJ2-5; tentative D call: TRBD1 (6 bases). The CDR3 length is 13 residues. V lost 3 bases, J lost 5 bases, and 11 bases lay in between. Germline V gene lookup returns CDR1 SGHNT and CDR2 YYREEE (reference sequence). CDR3 in DNA: TGTGCCAGCAGCTATACAGGGATGGAGACCCAGTACTTC. This sequence encodes CASSYTGMETQYF.

A few counts support this clonotype. V usage is TRBV7-6 and J usage is TRBJ2-1; 8 bases line up with TRBD1. V shed 3 bases and J 9 bases; nucleotides not matched to a gene: 4. The CDR3 runs to 13 residues. Per the germline V gene, CDR1 is SGHVS and CDR2 is FNYEAQ. CDR3 coding DNA: TGTGCCAGCAGCTTTGGACAGGGAGGTGAGCAGTTCTTC. Translation: CASSFGQGGEQFF.

This clonotype turned up a few times. The genes are TRBV28 and TRBJ2-3, with TRBD1 as a possible D gene (6 bases). This CDR3 has 19 residues. Germline assignment: CDR1 MDHEN and CDR2 SYDVKM. V was cut by 2 bases and J by 2 bases, with 23 bases left in between. In nucleotides, the CDR3 is TGTGCCAGCAGTTTAGACCGAAAGCCGGGACATCCGACCACAGATACGCAGTATTTT. Its protein product is CASSLDRKPGHPTTDTQYF.

This clonotype has just a few counts. V usage is TRBV12-3 or TRBV12-4 and J usage is TRBJ2-1; TRBD2 is a possible D gene (6 bases). V was pared by 2 bases and J by 0 bases, with 11 bases between. The CDR3 is 16 residues long. CDR3 sequence: CASSLRRGSSYNEQFF. CDR3 sequence (DNA): TGTGCCAGCAGTTTACGTCGGGGGAGCTCCTACAATGAGCAGTTCTTC.

The rearrangement links TRBV2 to TRBJ2-7; D remains ambiguous. Trimming removed 1 base at V and 2 bases at J, with 3 bases between. The CDR3 is 12 residues long. The germline V gene encodes CDR1 SNHLY and CDR2 FYNNEI. The CDR3 loop is CASSEVPYEQYF. For the CDR3, the DNA is TGTGCCAGCAGTGAAGTACCCTACGAGCAGTACTTC.

In this sample, this clonotype turned up a few times. The rearrangement joins TRBV6-1 to TRBJ1-1; possibly TRBD1 for D (5 bases). There are 14 residues in the CDR3. Trimming cost V 7 bases and J 2 bases, with 14 bases left between them. Germline CDR1 is MNHNS and CDR2 is SASEGT. The chain's CDR3 is CASTPDGTNTEAFF. The CDR3, as DNA: TGTGCCAGCACGCCGGACGGGACCAACACTGAAGCTTTCTTT.

V is TRBV6-6 and J is TRBJ2-7; 9 bases map to TRBD1. Per germline, CDR1 MNHNY and CDR2 SVGAGI (reference sequence). J lost 3 bases, V lost 5 bases, and 11 bases had no gene match. The CDR3 is 16 amino acids. As DNA, the CDR3 is TGTGCCAGCAGTCTATGGACAGGGGCATGGAACTACGAGCAGTACTTC. It encodes CASSLWTGAWNYEQYF.

The rearrangement uses TRBV6-5 and TRBJ1-5; weak D call: TRBD1 (6 bases). Trimming cost V 2 bases and J 3 bases, with 20 bases left between them. The CDR3 is 18 residues long. CDR1 MNHEY and CDR2 SVGAGI come from the germline V gene. CDR3 region: CASSYRRPLDSINQPQHF. The CDR3 nucleotides read TGTGCCAGCAGTTACCGCAGACCGTTGGACAGTATCAATCAGCCCCAGCATTTT.

This clonotype came up a few times. V gene TRBV6-5 combines with J gene TRBJ1-2; D unclear. Deletions cut 0 bases from V and 1 base from J, with 21 bases between. CDR3 size: 19 residues. CDR1 and CDR2 from the germline V gene are MNHEY and SVGAGI. CDR3 residues: CASSYSIPDGSTINYGYTF. The CDR3 region has the DNA TGTGCCAGCAGTTACTCGATCCCCGATGGCAGCACCATTAACTATGGCTACACCTTC.

This clonotype was observed at least ten times. J is TRBJ1-2 and V is TRBV19; D is ambiguous. V lost 9 bases to trimming and J lost 6 bases, with 14 bases between them. In germline, CDR1 is LNHDA, CDR2 SQIVND (reference sequence). The CDR3 extends over 12 amino acids. The CDR3 DNA is TGTGCCAGCCGCCGGAGGGAGGATGGCTACACCTTC. It encodes CASRRREDGYTF.

V is TRBV6-6 and J is TRBJ1-1, with TRBD1 matching over 9 bases. Per germline, CDR1 MNHNY and CDR2 SVGAGI (reference sequence). The junction had 2 bases not matched to a gene; V was cut back by 4 bases and J by 5 bases. The CDR3 loop spans 13 amino acids. DNA for the CDR3: TGTGCCAGCAGTTGGGACAGGGTAACTGAAGCTTTCTTT. Amino acids: CASSWDRVTEAFF.

V and J are TRBV5-3 and TRBJ1-2, with TRBD1 matching 10 bases. TRBV5-3 is assigned to the ORF class and has an uncertain function. This CDR3 spans 14 amino acids. Trimming cost V 8 bases and J 8 bases; bases outside gene matches: 12. The CDR3, as DNA: TGTGCCAGCAGTACCCCGGGACAGGGGTACGGCTACACCTTC. Amino acids: CASSTPGQGYGYTF.

This clonotype has a count of ten or more. The rearrangement joins TRBV6-5 to TRBJ1-2, with 8 bases fitting TRBD1. The CDR3 has 18 residues. CDR1 and CDR2 from the germline V gene are MNHEY and SVGAGI. J was trimmed by 5 bases and V by 0 bases; bases with no gene match: 14. The CDR3 DNA sequence: TGTGCCAGCAGTTACTCGATCGGCAGGGGGCTCCCTCAGTATGGCTACACCTTC. Its translation is CASSYSIGRGLPQYGYTF.

The V and J genes are TRBV7-9 and TRBJ2-1; 9 positions agree with TRBD1. The germline V gene encodes CDR1 SEHNR and CDR2 FQNEAQ (reference sequence). CDR3 size: 15 residues. The junction had 7 bases not matched to a gene; V was cut back by 3 bases and J by 7 bases. Here the CDR3 DNA reads TGTGCCAGCAGCTTCCGGGACAGGGTCGGTAATGAGCAGTTCTTC. This gives the protein CASSFRDRVGNEQFF.

This clonotype was recorded a few times. The chain combines TRBV6-6 with TRBJ2-3, with a possible D match to TRBD1 (5 bases). This CDR3 is 16 amino acids long. CDR1 MNHNY and CDR2 SVGAGI come from the germline V gene (reference sequence). Trimming removed 5 bases from V and 0 bases from J, with 15 bases in between. CDR3 coding DNA: TGTGCCAGCAGTGATGGGGCAGAGATGAGCACAGATACGCAGTATTTT. This gives the protein CASSDGAEMSTDTQYF.

Here the CDR3 reads CASHSGPTF. The CDR3 region has the DNA TGTGCCAGTCACAGCGGCCCCACCTTC. V is TRBV6-1 and J is TRBJ1-2; D uncertain. Trimming left V 9 bases short and J 13 bases short, with 12 bases between. This CDR3 has 9 amino acids. Germline loops: CDR1 MNHNS, CDR2 SASEGT.